Listed below are T cell receptor beta chains from one sample, sequenced in a study of blood T cell repertoires in COVID-19. TCRdb keeps only in-frame clones here, not all; method: immunoSEQ multiplex PCR. This sample has some 73,000 clones, with roughly 80% found just once. The sample comprised peripheral blood. The receptors come from a human donor in a cohort sampled during active COVID-19. CDR3s include the opening cysteine and the closing phenylalanine or tryptophan. The D gene is left open where the match is weak. Not all rows give a size; the values are once, few, many and, for expanded clones, a class.

15	TRBD1	TRBV4-1	-	TRBJ2-7	CASSQLTGASYEQYF	TGCGCCAGCAGCCAGCTGACAGGGGCCTCCTACGAGCAGTACTTC
13	-	TRBV3-1/TRBV3-2	-	TRBJ2-5	CASSLVGGETQYF	TGTGCCAGCAGCCTGGTAGGGGGAGAGACCCAGTACTTC
14	-	TRBV6-6	-	TRBJ2-7	CASSSRTRVNEQYF	TGTGCCAGCAGTTCCCGGACACGGGTTAACGAGCAGTACTTC
14	TRBD1	TRBV9	-	TRBJ2-7	CASSPGDSSYEQYF	TGTGCCAGCAGCCCTGGGGACAGCTCCTACGAGCAGTACTTC
15	TRBD1	TRBV27	-	TRBJ1-2	CASSPRQGLGYGYTF	TGTGCCAGCAGTCCAAGACAGGGTCTCGGCTATGGCTACACCTTC
15	-	TRBV5-6	-	TRBJ2-7	CASSSTGLKGHEQYF	TGTGCCAGCAGCTCTACGGGACTCAAGGGCCACGAGCAGTACTTC
13	-	TRBV2	-	TRBJ1-1	CASSGYGNTEAFF	TGTGCCAGCAGTGGGTACGGGAACACTGAAGCTTTCTTT
15	-	TRBV21-1	-	TRBJ2-2	CASSKALEGPGELFF	TGTGCCAGCAGCAAAGCGCTGGAGGGTCCCGGGGAGCTGTTTTTT
15	-	TRBV15	-	TRBJ1-5	CATSRDPGENQPQHF	TGTGCCACCAGCAGAGATCCTGGGGAGAATCAGCCCCAGCATTTT
15	-	TRBV3-1/TRBV3-2	-	TRBJ1-1	CASSHQGSSHTEAFF	TGTGCCAGCAGCCATCAGGGGAGCAGCCACACTGAAGCTTTCTTT
16	-	TRBV18	-	TRBJ1-5	CASSPSGAPNDQPQHF	TGTGCCAGCTCACCATCAGGGGCCCCTAACGATCAGCCCCAGCATTTT
16	TRBD1	TRBV4-3	-	TRBJ1-4	CASSQDRGTGLEKLFF	TGCGCCAGCAGCCAAGATAGAGGGACAGGACTTGAAAAACTGTTTTTT
15	-	TRBV4-2	-	TRBJ2-3	CASSQPGYSTDTQYF	TGTGCCAGCAGCCAACCAGGGTATTCGACAGATACGCAGTATTTT
16	TRBD1	TRBV5-6	-	TRBJ2-7	CASSSPHRGVSYEQYF	TGTGCCAGCAGCTCACCACACAGGGGTGTCTCCTACGAGCAGTACTTC
15	TRBD1	TRBV6-4	-	TRBJ1-2	CASSGSPGGFYGYTF	TGTGCCAGCAGTGGCTCTCCAGGGGGCTTCTATGGCTACACCTTC
14	-	TRBV7-9	-	TRBJ2-1	CASNLGASYNEQFF	TGTGCCAGCAACTTAGGGGCCTCCTACAATGAGCAGTTCTTC
15	TRBD2	TRBV28	-	TRBJ2-1	CASSPHAGVVNEQFF	TGTGCCAGCAGTCCCCACGCGGGGGTCGTGAATGAGCAGTTCTTC
15	TRBD1	TRBV9	-	TRBJ2-1	CASSETGGSYNEQFF	TGTGCCAGCAGCGAGACAGGGGGCTCTTACAATGAGCAGTTCTTC
14	-	TRBV6-2/TRBV6-3	-	TRBJ1-5	CASSYDRYNQPQHF	TGTGCCAGCAGTTACGACAGATACAATCAGCCCCAGCATTTT
13	-	TRBV12-3/TRBV12-4	-	TRBJ1-1	CASSGRSTTEAFF	TGTGCCAGCAGTGGCAGAAGTACGACTGAAGCTTTCTTT
15	TRBD2	TRBV5-4	-	TRBJ2-3	CASSSSGTSTDTQYF	TGTGCCAGCAGCTCGAGCGGGACCAGCACAGATACGCAGTATTTT
15	TRBD1	TRBV7-2	-	TRBJ2-7	CASSFTGTGAYEQYF	TGTGCCAGCAGCTTTACCGGGACAGGAGCCTACGAGCAGTACTTC
15	-	TRBV7-3	once	TRBJ2-7	CASSQKGGVGYEQYF	TGTGCCAGCAGCCAAAAAGGCGGGGTCGGCTACGAGCAGTACTTC
15	-	TRBV11-1	-	TRBJ2-1	CASSSHRVSYNEQFF	TGTGCCAGCAGCTCACACAGGGTCTCCTACAATGAGCAGTTCTTC
14	TRBD1	TRBV5-5	-	TRBJ1-1	CASSLQGWNTEAFF	TGTGCCAGCAGTCTACAGGGGTGGAACACTGAAGCTTTCTTT
13	TRBD2	TRBV12-3/TRBV12-4	-	TRBJ2-3	CASSYGGADTQYF	TGTGCCAGCAGTTACGGGGGGGCTGATACGCAGTATTTT
13	-	TRBV6-5	-	TRBJ1-2	CASSYGGGYGYTF	TGTGCCAGCAGTTACGGGGGCGGCTATGGCTACACCTTC
17	TRBD2	TRBV2	-	TRBJ2-4	CAGVGTSGGGAKNIQYF	TGTGCCGGTGTCGGGACTAGCGGGGGGGGAGCCAAAAACATTCAGTACTTC
15	-	TRBV5-6	-	TRBJ2-5	CASSFGTPGQETQYF	TGTGCCAGCAGCTTCGGGACACCGGGCCAAGAGACCCAGTACTTC
15	-	TRBV29-1	-	TRBJ2-1	CSTILQGMPYNEQFF	TGCAGCACCATCCTACAGGGTATGCCCTACAATGAGCAGTTCTTC
16	-	TRBV7-9	once	TRBJ2-1	CASSSDSQRSYNEQFF	TGTGCCAGCAGCTCGGACTCCCAACGCTCCTACAATGAGCAGTTCTTC
13	-	TRBV18	-	TRBJ2-7	CASSLRQAYEQYF	TGTGCCAGCTCACTCAGACAGGCCTACGAGCAGTACTTC